This T cell receptor (beta chain) appears in the sequencing data of a study of cytomegalovirus exposure and HLA in healthy donors. Findings and limits, study-wide: As was reported, the classifier diagnosed cytomegalovirus status with high specificity and sensitivity. Available immune exposure information covered CMV serostatus only. Later analysis showed TCR association rates varying by HLA locus, highest for DRB1 and lowest for HLA-C.

Comment on this clone: Its antigen is not known.

Germline lookup yields CDR1 SGHKS and CDR2 YYEKEE (reference sequence). The CDR3 covers 14 residues. With 0 bases removed from V and 7 bases from J, the gap between germline ends came to 11 bases. The PCR employed 60 Vbeta primers together with 13 Jbeta primers. Clones were read by immunoSEQ multiplex PCR, and TCRdb kept only the in-frame ones, dropping some. Found here are about 200,000 clones, roughly 70% of them singletons; the top ten hold 2.5% to 3%. Sequences were obtained from PBMCs. The TCR comes from a man between 40 and 49 years old in good health and CMV-seropositive. The V and J genes are TRBV5-5 and TRBJ1-5; D call uncertain. CDR3 protein: CASSLAYQAQPQHF. DNA for the CDR3: TGTGCCAGCAGCTTGGCCTACCAGGCCCAGCCCCAGCATTTT.